Shown below are 16 T cell receptor beta chains from a single sample sequenced in a study of T-cell memory formation after mild COVID-19. One entry per CDR3 protein, called by TCRdb with MiXCR from the 5' RACE reads. The sample includes around 300,000 distinct CDR3 sequences, approximately 14% of them seen just once. The sequencing sample was made of PBMCs or a T cell subset sorted from them (not recorded which). The receptors were sampled from a young man who had mild COVID-19 (a few samples of this study predate the infection). Cell type and time point are not known.

The V gene is TRBV12-3 or TRBV12-4, the J gene TRBJ1-5; no definite D call. Trimming pared 8 bases from V and 0 bases from J, leaving 14 bases between. CDR3 length: 15 residues. This chain's CDR3 is CASAPSGYSNQPQHF. CDR3 coding DNA: TGTGCCAGCGCCCCTTCGGGATATAGCAATCAGCCCCAGCATTTT.

Here the CDR3 reads CASTTAQRGLRSYNEQFF. The CDR3 nucleotides read TGTGCCAGCACCACCGCCCAGCGGGGGCTCCGCTCCTACAATGAGCAGTTCTTC. This chain connects TRBV12-3 or TRBV12-4 to TRBJ2-1, with 8 bases that match TRBD2. The CDR3 totals 18 residues. V lost 7 bases, J lost 0 bases, and 14 bases stayed unmatched.

This clonotype has a handful of counts. This sequence joins TRBV5-1 and TRBJ2-2; D is ambiguous. The CDR3 covers 15 residues. V lost 0 bases, J lost 3 bases, and 9 bases lay in between. The germline CDR1 and CDR2 sequences are SGHRS and YFSETQ. CDR3 coding DNA: TGCGCCAGCAGCTTGGCCGGAGATCACACCGGGGAGCTGTTTTTT. Residues: CASSLAGDHTGELFF.

This clonotype was picked up a small number of times. The chain combines TRBV4-1 with TRBJ2-7, with a weak D call TRBD2 (7 bases). The CDR3 is 15 amino acids. The V gene lost 3 bases and the J gene lost 0 bases, with 12 bases spanning the gap. The V gene's germline CDR1 is MGHRA and CDR2 YSYEKL. This CDR3 reads CASSQGGGPSYEQYF. For the CDR3, the DNA is TGCGCCAGCAGCCAGGGAGGGGGGCCCTCCTACGAGCAGTACTTC.

This clonotype occurred a few times. The chain couples TRBV6-6 to TRBJ1-2; D not certain. Per germline, CDR1 MNHNY and CDR2 SVGAGI (reference sequence). The CDR3 consists of 10 residues. Trimming removed 2 bases from V and 14 bases from J, with 9 bases in between. The CDR3 sequence: CASSYGVITF. The CDR3 region has the DNA TGTGCCAGCAGTTACGGGGTTATAACCTTC.

This clonotype was seen only a few times. This rearrangement joins TRBV14 to TRBJ1-2; D not resolved. The germline CDR1 and CDR2 sequences are SGHDN and FVKESK. The ends were cut back, 1 base at V and 4 bases at J, with 10 bases in the middle. The CDR3 contains 14 residues. The CDR3 nucleotides read TGTGCCAGCAGCCAAGGAAGTTACAGCTATGGCTACACCTTC. Its protein product is CASSQGSYSYGYTF. The whole variable domain, filled in from reference TRBV14 and TRBJ1-2, reads EAGVTQFPSHSVIEKGQTVTLRCDPISGHDNLYWYRRVMGKEIKFLLHFVKESKQDESGMPNNRFLAERTGGTYSTLKVQPAELEDSGVYFCASSQGSYSYGYTFGSGTRLTVV.

J is TRBJ1-6 and V is TRBV5-1; D may be TRBD1 (5 bases). Germline V gene sequence: CDR1 SGHRS, CDR2 YFSETQ. Deletions cut 3 bases from V and 1 base from J, with 11 bases between. The CDR3 runs 16 residues. Here the CDR3 DNA reads TGCGCCAGCAGCTCCGGGGGAGGTTCCTATAATTCACCCCTCCACTTT. Its translation is CASSSGGGSYNSPLHF.

This clonotype was recorded a few times. V usage is TRBV6-5 and J usage is TRBJ1-1, with D uncertain. This CDR3 is 17 amino acids long. With 0 bases removed from V and 8 bases from J, the gap between germline ends came to 22 bases. Germline V gives CDR1 MNHEY, CDR2 SVGAGI. In DNA, the CDR3 is TGTGCCAGCAGTTACTCCCGTGCGGGATCTCCCCTCAGGGAAGCTTTCTTT. Its protein product is CASSYSRAGSPLREAFF.

The J gene is TRBJ2-3, the V gene TRBV20-1; weak D call: TRBD1 (5 bases). Germline V gene lookup returns CDR1 DFQATT and CDR2 SNEGSKA (reference sequence). The CDR3 contains 11 residues. V lost 3 bases and J lost 4, with 5 bases in between. The CDR3 DNA sequence: TGCAGTGCTAGGACAGCAGATACGCAGTATTTT. Its protein is CSARTADTQYF.

This clonotype was seen a few times. The V call is TRBV30, the J call TRBJ2-7, with 9 bases identical to TRBD2. Germline V CDR1 and CDR2: GTSNPN, SVGIG (reference sequence). The V gene end was trimmed by 0 bases and the J gene end by 3 bases; junction bases not matched to a gene: 9. The CDR3 contains 16 residues. CDR3 residues: CAWSVAGGRFSYEQYF. The DNA for the CDR3 is TGTGCCTGGAGTGTAGCGGGGGGCCGCTTCAGCTACGAGCAGTACTTC. The complete variable domain, with remaining parts taken from reference TRBV30 and TRBJ2-7, reads SQTIHQWPATLVQPVGSPLSLECTVEGTSNPNLYWYRQAAGRGLQLLFYSVGIGQISSEVPQNLSASRPQDRQFILSSKKLLLSDSGFYLCAWSVAGGRFSYEQYFGPGTRLTVT.

This clonotype has more than one count but fewer than ten. CDR3 coding DNA: TGTGCCAGCAGCCTACTAGCGGGGGACACAGATACGCAGTATTTT. Its protein is CASSLLAGDTDTQYF. This sequence joins TRBV6-5 and TRBJ2-3; 11 positions match TRBD2. The germline V gene has CDR1 MNHEY and CDR2 SVGAGI. V shed 6 bases, J shed 2 bases, and the junction held 4 bases outside the gene matches. The CDR3 runs 15 residues.

This clonotype was seen many times. The rearrangement uses TRBV7-6 and TRBJ2-2; D may be TRBD1 (6 bases). The germline V gene has CDR1 SGHVS and CDR2 FNYEAQ. The CDR3 has 15 residues. The V end lost 1 base, the J end lost 3 bases, and 9 bases lay between the germline ends. The CDR3 loop is CASSLGTAYTGELFF. The CDR3 bases are TGTGCCAGCAGCTTAGGGACAGCTTACACCGGGGAGCTGTTTTTT.

This chain uses TRBV30 with TRBJ2-3; tentative D call: TRBD1 (5 bases). V lost 5 bases to trimming and J lost 4 bases, with 13 bases between them. Germline assignment: CDR1 GTSNPN and CDR2 SVGIG (reference sequence). The CDR3 contains 13 residues. CDR3 amino acids: CAWAQGQSDTQYF. The CDR3 DNA reads TGTGCCTGGGCCCAGGGCCAGTCAGATACGCAGTATTTT.

The sample holds a few counts of this clonotype. The chain is built from TRBV5-4 and TRBJ2-3, with 10 positions matching TRBD1. Germline CDR1 SGHNT, CDR2 YYREEE (reference sequence). The CDR3 spans 15 residues. Trimming cost V 5 bases and J 3 bases; bases outside gene matches: 6. CDR3 nucleotides: TGTGCCAGCAGTCGTCGGGACAGGGGTACAGATACGCAGTATTTT. It encodes CASSRRDRGTDTQYF. The full variable domain, rest sourced from reference TRBV5-4 and TRBJ2-3, is ETGVTQSPTHLIKTRGQQVTLRCSSQSGHNTVSWYQQALGQGPQFIFQYYREEENGRGNFPPRFSGLQFPNYSSELNVNALELDDSALYLCASSRRDRGTDTQYFGPGTRLTVL.

This clonotype was seen only a few times. The chain has TRBV5-1 and TRBJ2-3; a possible D gene is TRBD2 (6 bases). V lost 2 bases and J 4 bases, leaving 17 bases between the germline ends. The germline gives CDR1 SGHRS, CDR2 YFSETQ. The CDR3 length is 16 residues. DNA of the CDR3: TGCGCCAGCAGCTTTGGGGACTCTAGGCCGTCAGATACGCAGTATTTT. This codes for CASSFGDSRPSDTQYF.

This clonotype was seen many times. CDR3 in DNA: TGCAGTGCTAGGGGACAAATGGATGGGGGCACTGAAGCTTTCTTT. As protein: CSARGQMDGGTEAFF. This sequence joins TRBV20-1 and TRBJ1-1; perhaps TRBD1 as D (6 bases). Germline V CDR1 and CDR2: DFQATT, SNEGSKA (reference sequence). This CDR3 region has 15 residues. The V end was cut by 3 bases, the J end by 4 bases, with 18 bases between.